Below, 16 T cell receptor beta chains from the same sample are listed, as sequenced in a study of blood T cell repertoires in COVID-19. Sequencing used immunoSEQ multiplex PCR; TCRdb keeps in-frame clones, though not all of them. The sample includes some 250,000 clones, 86% of them seen just once. The specimen was peripheral blood. Source of these receptors: a woman younger than 45 who had recovered from COVID-19.

This chain uses TRBV5-1 with TRBJ2-5, with 14 bases lining up with TRBD2. V gave up 4 bases and J gave up 1 base; unmatched junction bases: 3. This CDR3 contains 16 residues. CDR1 and CDR2 (germline): SGHRS, YFSETQ. In DNA form, the CDR3 reads TGCGCCAGCAGCAAGGGACTAGCGGGGGTCCAAGAGACCCAGTACTTC. Translated, it gives CASSKGLAGVQETQYF.

V usage is TRBV11-2 and J usage is TRBJ1-2; the D gene is possibly TRBD1 (5 bases). V lost 7 bases and J lost 7, with 10 bases in between. This CDR3 has 11 amino acids. Germline assignment: CDR1 SGHAT and CDR2 FQNNGV. For the CDR3, the DNA is TGTGCCAGCACTCCCGGGGGTGGCTACACCTTC. Translation gives CASTPGGGYTF.

The gene calls are TRBV4-3 and TRBJ2-2; 9 bases are a match to TRBD2. After removal of 0 bases from V and 5 bases from J, the junction contained 16 bases not matched to a gene. The germline gives CDR1 LGHNA, CDR2 YSLEER. The CDR3 is 20 residues long. CDR3 sequence: CASSQEAVPGLAGRTGELFF. The DNA for the CDR3 is TGCGCCAGCAGCCAAGAGGCGGTCCCAGGGCTAGCGGGGCGGACCGGGGAGCTGTTTTTT.

The J gene is TRBJ2-5, the V gene TRBV12-3 or TRBV12-4, with D possibly being TRBD2 (5 bases). V was clipped by 2 bases and J by 3 bases, with 7 bases between them. The CDR3 runs 13 residues. Written as DNA, the CDR3 is TGTGCCAGCAGTTTATCGGGGAAAGAGACCCAGTACTTC. This gives the protein CASSLSGKETQYF.

The chain uses TRBV5-4 and TRBJ1-6; a possible D gene is TRBD1 (6 bases). The CDR3 runs 17 residues. The V gene's germline CDR1 is SGHNT and CDR2 YYREEE (reference sequence). V was cut by 3 bases and J by 7 bases, with 20 bases left in between. The CDR3 DNA is TGTGCCAGCAGCTCGGCGAGAGGGGGGGGAGCAAATTCACCCCTCCACTTT. It specifies CASSSARGGGANSPLHF.

The genes are TRBV6-1 and TRBJ1-1; D ambiguous. Looked up from germline, CDR1 is MNHNS and CDR2 is SASEGT. V was pared by 0 bases and J by 3 bases, with 5 bases between. CDR3 length: 13 residues. The CDR3 region is CASSEAYYTEAFF. DNA of the CDR3: TGTGCCAGCAGTGAAGCGTATTACACTGAAGCTTTCTTT.

The rearrangement uses TRBV19 and TRBJ2-2; D uncertain. Trimming left V 9 bases short and J 1 base short, with 12 bases between. Germline V CDR1 and CDR2: LNHDA, SQIVND (reference sequence). This CDR3 contains 14 residues. CDR3 protein: CASKYYGNTGELFF. The CDR3 nucleotides are TGTGCCAGCAAGTACTATGGGAACACCGGGGAGCTGTTTTTT.

The chain carries TRBV4-1 and TRBJ2-2; D ambiguous. CDR3 length: 17 residues. V lost 0 bases and J 4 bases, leaving 15 bases between the germline ends. From germline, CDR1 is MGHRA and CDR2 YSYEKL. CDR3 sequence: CASSQEGAGLITGELFF. CDR3 coding DNA: TGCGCCAGCAGCCAAGAAGGTGCAGGCCTGATCACCGGGGAGCTGTTTTTT.

This clone was observed a handful of times. The chain joins TRBV7-7 to TRBJ1-5; no firm D call. The V gene's germline CDR1 is SSHAT and CDR2 FNYEAQ (reference sequence). With 11 bases removed from V and 3 bases from J, the gap between germline ends came to 11 bases. This CDR3 spans 12 amino acids. The CDR3 loop is CAPGTFNQPQHF. DNA for the CDR3: TGTGCCCCGGGAACTTTCAATCAGCCCCAGCATTTT.

V and J are TRBV19 and TRBJ1-5; D gene unclear. CDR3 length equals 13 residues. Germline V gene sequence: CDR1 LNHDA, CDR2 SQIVND (reference sequence). Trimming cost V 0 bases and J 5 bases, with 5 bases left between them. The CDR3 spells CASSIDIYQPQHF. The CDR3 DNA follows: TGTGCCAGTAGTATAGACATTTATCAGCCCCAGCATTTT.

This chain uses TRBV10-3 with TRBJ2-2; a possible D gene is TRBD1 (5 bases). Between the trimmed V and J ends, which lost 2 bases and 6 bases, there was a span of 16 bases. CDR3 length: 16 amino acids. Germline V lookup: CDR1 ENHRY, CDR2 SYGVKD. The CDR3 region is CAISEVAGLMSGELFF. The CDR3 bases are TGTGCCATCAGTGAGGTAGCAGGGTTGATGTCCGGGGAGCTGTTTTTT.

This clone was recorded once. The chain has TRBV19 and TRBJ1-4, with no clear D. V was pared by 3 bases and J by 4 bases, with 9 bases between. The CDR3 spans 14 residues. CDR1 and CDR2 from the germline V gene are LNHDA and SQIVND (reference sequence). The CDR3: CASSIARNNEKLFF. Written as DNA, the CDR3 is TGTGCCAGTAGTATTGCCAGAAATAATGAAAAACTGTTTTTT.

V and J are TRBV6-5 and TRBJ1-5; D not certain. The CDR3 contains 15 residues. V lost 2 bases to trimming and J lost 5 bases, with 13 bases between them. From germline, CDR1 is MNHEY and CDR2 SVGAGI. The CDR3 DNA reads TGTGCCAGCAGTTACAACGGGTTGGGTGATCAGCCCCAGCATTTT. Amino acid sequence: CASSYNGLGDQPQHF.

The gene calls are TRBV4-1 and TRBJ1-4, with TRBD1 as a possible D gene (6 bases). The V gene lost 1 base and the J gene lost 7 bases, with 13 bases spanning the gap. The germline V gene has CDR1 MGHRA and CDR2 YSYEKL. This CDR3 spans 15 amino acids. As DNA, the CDR3 is TGCGCCAGCAGCCAAGGGCAGGGGATTTTTGAAAAACTGTTTTTT. Residues: CASSQGQGIFEKLFF.

The gene calls are TRBV28 and TRBJ1-1, with unresolved D. The CDR3 totals 12 residues. Germline loops: CDR1 MDHEN, CDR2 SYDVKM. V lost 2 bases and J lost 11, with 12 bases in between. As DNA, the CDR3 is TGTGCCAGCAGTTTACTGGTCGGGGAGGCTTTCTTT. Its protein product is CASSLLVGEAFF.

This chain connects TRBV4-3 to TRBJ2-2; 8 nucleotides match TRBD1. CDR1 LGHNA and CDR2 YSLEER come from the germline V gene. The CDR3 totals 15 residues. The J segment lost 4 bases and the V segment lost 4 bases, leaving 5 bases of the junction unmatched. CDR3 bases: TGCGCCAGCAGCCCGGACAGGGCGGTCACCGGGGAGCTGTTTTTT. It codes for CASSPDRAVTGELFF.